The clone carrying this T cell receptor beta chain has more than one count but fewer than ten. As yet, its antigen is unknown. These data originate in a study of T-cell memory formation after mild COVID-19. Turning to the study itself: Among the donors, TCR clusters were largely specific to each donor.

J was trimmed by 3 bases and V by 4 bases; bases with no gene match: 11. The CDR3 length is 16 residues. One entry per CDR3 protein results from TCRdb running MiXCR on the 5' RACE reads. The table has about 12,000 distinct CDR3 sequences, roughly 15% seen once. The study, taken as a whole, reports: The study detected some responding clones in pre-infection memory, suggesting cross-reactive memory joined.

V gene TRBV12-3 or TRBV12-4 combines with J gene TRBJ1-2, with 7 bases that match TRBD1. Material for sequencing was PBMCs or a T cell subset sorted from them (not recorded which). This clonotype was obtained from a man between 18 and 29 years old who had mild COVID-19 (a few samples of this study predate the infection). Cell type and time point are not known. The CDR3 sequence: CASSYGGGQTYYGYTF. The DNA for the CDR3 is TGTGCCAGCAGTTACGGCGGGGGACAGACCTACTATGGCTACACCTTC.